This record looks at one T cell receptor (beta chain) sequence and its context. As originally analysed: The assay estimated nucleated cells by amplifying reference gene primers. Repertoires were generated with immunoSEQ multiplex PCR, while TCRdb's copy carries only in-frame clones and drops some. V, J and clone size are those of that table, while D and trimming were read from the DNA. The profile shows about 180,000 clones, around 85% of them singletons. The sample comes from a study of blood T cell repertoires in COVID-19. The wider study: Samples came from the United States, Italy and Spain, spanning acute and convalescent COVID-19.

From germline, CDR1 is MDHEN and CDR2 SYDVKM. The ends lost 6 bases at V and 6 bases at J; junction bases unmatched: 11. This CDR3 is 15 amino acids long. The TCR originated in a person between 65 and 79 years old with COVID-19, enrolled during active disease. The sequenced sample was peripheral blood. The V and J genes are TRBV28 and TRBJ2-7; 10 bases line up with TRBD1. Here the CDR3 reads CASSPALGQGGEQYF. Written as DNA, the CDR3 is TGTGCCAGCAGCCCCGCTCTTGGACAGGGGGGCGAGCAGTACTTC.